These T cell receptor beta chains were read from a single sample in a study of blood T cell repertoires in COVID-19. TCRdb's copy holds only in-frame clones and misses some; the assay was immunoSEQ multiplex PCR. This sample carries more than 250,000 clones, about 90% of them seen once, and the ten largest clones take approximately 5.4%. Material for sequencing was PBMCs or T cells enriched from blood (not recorded which). These receptor sequences come from a woman aged 25 to 39 who had recovered from COVID-19. Both conserved end residues are part of each CDR3. A D gene is named only where the DNA matches it firmly. Clone size is stated in some rows and not others, as once, few, many or a class when expanded.

V	J	D	size	CDR3	DNA
TRBV30	TRBJ1-4	NA	NA	CARGSSNEKLFF	TGTGCCCGGGGGTCGAGTAATGAAAAACTGTTTTTT
TRBV11-2	TRBJ2-3	TRBD1	once	CASSSTGQGLHTQYF	TGTGCCAGCAGCTCCACGGGACAGGGTTTGCATACGCAGTATTTT
TRBV2	TRBJ2-7	TRBD1	NA	CASSDRGQYEQYF	TGTGCCAGCAGCGACAGGGGACAGTACGAGCAGTACTTC
TRBV12-3/TRBV12-4	TRBJ1-2	NA	NA	CASSFPGAYGYTF	TGTGCCAGCAGTTTTCCAGGCGCCTATGGCTACACCTTC
TRBV5-1	TRBJ1-5	TRBD1	NA	CASSLRDSEKSNQPQHF	TGCGCCAGCAGCTTGAGGGACAGTGAAAAAAGCAATCAGCCCCAGCATTTT
TRBV30	TRBJ1-1	NA	NA	CAWSRDTNTEAFF	TGTGCCTGGAGTCGCGACACGAACACTGAAGCTTTCTTT
TRBV2	TRBJ2-7	TRBD1	NA	CASNRDSAYEQYF	TGTGCCAGCAACCGGGACAGCGCGTACGAGCAGTACTTC
TRBV11-2	TRBJ2-7	TRBD1	few	CASSFVQGVGEQYF	TGTGCCAGCAGCTTCGTACAGGGGGTGGGCGAGCAGTACTTC
TRBV5-6	TRBJ1-1	NA	NA	CASSPTMKAGMNTEAFF	TGTGCCAGCAGCCCTACTATGAAGGCAGGGATGAACACTGAAGCTTTCTTT
TRBV6-5	TRBJ1-1	NA	once	CASSSNREITEAFF	TGTGCCAGCAGTTCTAACAGGGAAATCACTGAAGCTTTCTTT
TRBV7-2	TRBJ1-1	NA	NA	CASSLNSFIANTEAFF	TGTGCCAGCAGCCTAAACTCCTTTATCGCGAACACTGAAGCTTTCTTT
TRBV19	TRBJ2-5	TRBD1	NA	CASSKGVRDRDQETQYF	TGTGCCAGTAGTAAAGGGGTCCGGGACAGAGACCAAGAGACCCAGTACTTC
TRBV5-4	TRBJ2-7	TRBD1	NA	CASSLGSPGQTYEQYF	TGTGCCAGCAGCTTGGGATCCCCGGGACAGACCTACGAGCAGTACTTC
TRBV6-1	TRBJ1-5	TRBD1	NA	CASSEDRTGLNQPQHF	TGTGCCAGCAGTGAAGATCGGACAGGGCTCAATCAGCCCCAGCATTTT
TRBV6-5	TRBJ1-4	NA	NA	CASSYAGKLFF	TGTGCCAGCAGTTACGCGGGGAAACTGTTTTTT
TRBV11-3	TRBJ1-1	NA	NA	CASSLVRDTEAFF	TGTGCCAGCAGCTTAGTCCGGGACACTGAAGCTTTCTTT
TRBV5-1	TRBJ1-3	NA	NA	CASRSQGSSGNTIYF	TGCGCCAGCAGATCGCAGGGGAGCTCTGGAAACACCATATATTTT
TRBV4-1	TRBJ2-7	TRBD1	few	CASSQANRGPYEQYF	TGCGCCAGCAGCCAAGCTAACAGGGGGCCGTACGAGCAGTACTTC